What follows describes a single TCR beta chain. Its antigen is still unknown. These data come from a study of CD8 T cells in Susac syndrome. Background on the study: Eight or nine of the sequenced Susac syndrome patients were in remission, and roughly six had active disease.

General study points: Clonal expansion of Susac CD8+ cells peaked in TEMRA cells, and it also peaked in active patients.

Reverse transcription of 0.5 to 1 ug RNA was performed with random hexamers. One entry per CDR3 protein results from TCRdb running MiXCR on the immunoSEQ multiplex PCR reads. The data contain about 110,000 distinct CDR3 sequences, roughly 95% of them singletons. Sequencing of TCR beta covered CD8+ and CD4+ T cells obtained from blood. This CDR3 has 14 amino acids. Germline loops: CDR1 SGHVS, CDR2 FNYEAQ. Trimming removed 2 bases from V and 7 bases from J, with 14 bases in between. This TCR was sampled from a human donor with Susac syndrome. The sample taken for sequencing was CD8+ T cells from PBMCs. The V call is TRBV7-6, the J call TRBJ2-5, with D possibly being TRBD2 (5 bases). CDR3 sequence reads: CASSLIGGAGTQYF. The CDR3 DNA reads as TGTGCCAGCAGCTTAATTGGTGGCGCGGGGACCCAGTACTTC.